The rows below give T cell receptor beta chains drawn from one sample of a study of neurological immune-mediated disorders. TCRdb re-called the 5' RACE reads through MiXCR, storing one row per CDR3 protein. Here the sample spans 36,000 or so distinct CDR3 sequences, about a tenth being singletons. Sample: PBMCs. Every receptor here comes from a woman in her twenties or thirties with HTLV-1-associated myelopathy (HAM/TSP). Each CDR3 is given with its conserved first and last residue. A D gene is named only where the DNA matches it firmly. Where a row states a size, it is once, few, many or the class of an expanded clone; other rows omit it.

J	V	length	size	D	DNA	CDR3
TRBJ2-7	TRBV20-1	12	many	.	TGCAGTGCTAAGGGGGACTCCTACGAGCAGTACTTC	CSAKGDSYEQYF
TRBJ1-5	TRBV6-6	14	many	.	TGTGCCAGCAGTTACGGAGGGGCCGTCTGGCCCCAGCATTTT	CASSYGGAVWPQHF
TRBJ1-1	TRBV5-1	14	many	.	TGCGCCAGCAGCTTGTCAGAACCGGCCCCTGAAGCTTTCTTT	CASSLSEPAPEAFF
TRBJ1-1	TRBV5-1	15	many	.	TGCGCCAGCAGCCTTTCACGGGCTTCTAACACTGAAGCTTTCTTT	CASSLSRASNTEAFF
TRBJ1-5	TRBV20-1	13	many	TRBD1	TGCAGTGCTGCCGTCGACAGGGCCCAGCCCCAGCATTTT	CSAAVDRAQPQHF
TRBJ2-2	TRBV28	12	many	.	TGTGCCAGCAGCCGCCTAGTCGGGGAGCTGTTTTTT	CASSRLVGELFF
TRBJ2-7	TRBV29-1	15	many	.	TGCAGCGTTGAAGTGCGACGGGGTTGGTCCTACGAGCAGTACTTC	CSVEVRRGWSYEQYF
TRBJ2-7	TRBV5-1	16	many	TRBD2	TGCGCCAGCAGCTTGGTGCAGCGGGGGGGCTCCTACGAGCAGTACTTC	CASSLVQRGGSYEQYF
TRBJ2-2	TRBV5-1	13	many	.	TGCGCCAGCAGCTTTAACACGGCCGGGGAGCTGTTTTTT	CASSFNTAGELFF
TRBJ1-1	TRBV7-9	16	many	TRBD1	TGTGCCAGCAGCGCGGGACAGGGGGTCTGGGACACTGAAGCTTTCTTT	CASSAGQGVWDTEAFF
TRBJ2-5	TRBV27	13	.	TRBD1	TGTGCCAGCAGTTCGACAGGGACGGGGACCCAGTACTTC	CASSSTGTGTQYF
TRBJ1-3	TRBV6-5	16	many	.	TGTGCCAGCAGTTACTCGATAGGGCACTCTGGAAACACCATATATTTT	CASSYSIGHSGNTIYF
TRBJ1-2	TRBV6-5	13	.	TRBD1	TGTGCCAACAGCAACGACAGGGGAAAAGGCTGCACCTTC	CANSNDRGKGCTF
TRBJ2-2	TRBV15	13	many	.	TGTGCCACCAGCAGAGATCGGCACGGGGAGCTGTTTTTT	CATSRDRHGELFF
TRBJ1-5	TRBV20-1	15	many	.	TGCAGTGCTATCCAGGACAGCCTAAGCAATCAGCCCCAGCATTTT	CSAIQDSLSNQPQHF
TRBJ1-2	TRBV18	19	many	TRBD1	TGTGCCAGCTCTCAAAACACCGCCCCGACAGGGAGAGGTCTAGATGGCTACACCTTC	CASSQNTAPTGRGLDGYTF
TRBJ2-1	TRBV5-1	14	many	.	TGCGCCAGCAGCCCTGACAGTACTTACAATGAGCAGTTCTTC	CASSPDSTYNEQFF
TRBJ2-2	TRBV20-1	16	many	TRBD2	TGCAGTGCTAGAGCTTTACGGGGGGGGAACACCGGGGAGCTGTTTTTT	CSARALRGGNTGELFF
TRBJ1-1	TRBV29-1	13	many	TRBD1	TGCAGCGTAGGGGACAGCATGAACACTGAAGCTTTCTTT	CSVGDSMNTEAFF
TRBJ2-1	TRBV12-3/TRBV12-4	15	many	.	TGTGCCAGCAGTTTAATGGACAGCTCCTACAATGAGCAGTTCTTC	CASSLMDSSYNEQFF
TRBJ2-7	TRBV5-1	14	many	.	TGCGCCAGCAGCCCCGGCCAGGGAGCCTACGAGCAGTACTTC	CASSPGQGAYEQYF
TRBJ1-2	TRBV12-3/TRBV12-4	13	many	.	TGTGCCAGCAGTTTGGTAGGGGCCTATGGCTACACCTTC	CASSLVGAYGYTF
TRBJ2-3	TRBV5-1	16	many	TRBD1	TGCGCCAGCAGCAGACCCGGGACAGGGGTCACAGATACGCAGTATTTT	CASSRPGTGVTDTQYF
TRBJ1-6	TRBV18	13	many	.	TGTGCCAGCTCCCGTGACTTGGCCTCACCCCTCCACTTT	CASSRDLASPLHF
TRBJ2-3	TRBV20-1	12	many	.	TGCAGTGCCAGAGGTAGTACAGATACGCAGTATTTT	CSARGSTDTQYF
TRBJ1-5	TRBV7-8	14	many	.	TGTGCCAGCAGCTTCGGGACGCGCAATCAGCCCCAGCATTTT	CASSFGTRNQPQHF
TRBJ1-2	TRBV6-4	15	.	.	TGTGCCAGCAGTCACCAAACAGGTTCGGTCTCTGGCTACACCTTC	CASSHQTGSVSGYTF
TRBJ1-5	TRBV7-2	16	.	.	TGTGCCAGCAGCCCGAGGTCCGGGTATAGCAATCAGCCCCAGCATTTT	CASSPRSGYSNQPQHF
TRBJ2-1	TRBV6-5	14	.	.	TGTGCCAGCAGTTCCGTTACCGGGACCCCCTTGGCGTTCTTC	CASSSVTGTPLAFF
TRBJ2-2	TRBV12-3/TRBV12-4	15	many	TRBD1	TGTGCCAGCCGAAGGGGGCAGGGGAACACCGGGGAGCTGTTTTTT	CASRRGQGNTGELFF
TRBJ2-1	TRBV5-1	16	.	.	TGCGCCAGCAGCGCCGCCGTGACTCCGAACACCGGGGAGCAGTTCTTC	CASSAAVTPNTGEQFF
TRBJ1-3	TRBV20-1	15	.	.	TGCAGTGCAGCGAGGGGGGGGGACTATGGAAACACCATATATTTC	CSAARGGDYGNTIYF
TRBJ2-3	TRBV12-3/TRBV12-4	17	many	.	TGTGCCAGCAGTGGGGACGTTCGGGCGGGTGGAACAGATACGCAGTATTTT	CASSGDVRAGGTDTQYF
TRBJ2-7	TRBV5-1	13	many	.	TGCGCCAGCAGCTTGGAGGGCGGCCGCCAGCAGTACTTC	CASSLEGGRQQYF
TRBJ2-7	TRBV6-5	14	many	TRBD1	TGTGCCAGCAGTAGACAGGGGAGGTCCGTCGAGCAGTACTTC	CASSRQGRSVEQYF
TRBJ1-3	TRBV7-9	13	many	.	TGTGCCAGCAGCTCAAATACAGGAAACACCATATATTTT	CASSSNTGNTIYF
TRBJ2-7	TRBV10-3	15	many	.	TGTGCCATCAGTGATTTCGGAGGGATAACCTACGAGCAGTACTTC	CAISDFGGITYEQYF
TRBJ1-5	TRBV3-1	16	many	.	TGTGCCAGCAGCCAGGCCGGGACCCGGAGCAATCAGCCCCAGCATTTT	CASSQAGTRSNQPQHF
TRBJ2-1	TRBV7-3	13	many	.	TGTGCCAGCAGCTTAGCAGAGAACAATGAGCAGTTCTTC	CASSLAENNEQFF
TRBJ1-4	TRBV24-1	18	.	.	TGTGCCACCAGTGATTTGCGTGACCCCCGGACACCCAATGAAAAACTGTTTTTT	CATSDLRDPRTPNEKLFF
TRBJ2-1	TRBV20-1	15	many	.	TGCAGTGCCCATCTGGCCTCCTCCCCCTACAATGAGCAGTTCTTC	CSAHLASSPYNEQFF
TRBJ1-1	TRBV24-1	20	many	.	TGTGCCACCAGTGATCACGTGTATGGGGGGCTCAAAGAAATGAACACTGAAGCTTTCTTT	CATSDHVYGGLKEMNTEAFF
TRBJ2-3	TRBV20-1	12	many	.	TGCAGTGCTACGGATAGCACAGATACGCAGTATTTT	CSATDSTDTQYF
TRBJ2-3	TRBV11-2	16	many	TRBD1	TGTGCCAGCAGCTTCGTGAGCTCGACAGGGCCAGATACGCAGTATTTT	CASSFVSSTGPDTQYF
TRBJ2-2	TRBV6-5	13	medium-sized	.	TGTGCCAGCAGTTTGCGGAACACCGGGGAGCTGTTTTTT	CASSLRNTGELFF
TRBJ2-3	TRBV27	16	many	.	TGTGCCAGCAGTTTAGAGGGCCCCAATTTTCCAGATACGCAGTATTTT	CASSLEGPNFPDTQYF